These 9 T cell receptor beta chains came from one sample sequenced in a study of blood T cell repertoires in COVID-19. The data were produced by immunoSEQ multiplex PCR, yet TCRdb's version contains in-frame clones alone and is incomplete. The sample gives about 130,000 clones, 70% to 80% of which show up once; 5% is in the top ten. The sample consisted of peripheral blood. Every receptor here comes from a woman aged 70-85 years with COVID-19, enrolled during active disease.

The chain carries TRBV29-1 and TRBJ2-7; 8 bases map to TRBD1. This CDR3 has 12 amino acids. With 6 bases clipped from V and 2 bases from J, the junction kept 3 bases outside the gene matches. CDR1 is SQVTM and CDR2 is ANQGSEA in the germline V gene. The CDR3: CSVGTGTYEQYF. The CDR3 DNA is TGCAGCGTCGGGACAGGAACCTACGAGCAGTACTTC.

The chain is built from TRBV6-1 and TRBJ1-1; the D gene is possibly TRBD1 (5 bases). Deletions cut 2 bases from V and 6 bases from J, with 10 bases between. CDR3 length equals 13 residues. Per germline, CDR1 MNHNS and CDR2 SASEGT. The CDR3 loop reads CASSEWQGPEAFF. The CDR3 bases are TGTGCCAGCAGTGAATGGCAGGGCCCTGAAGCTTTCTTT.

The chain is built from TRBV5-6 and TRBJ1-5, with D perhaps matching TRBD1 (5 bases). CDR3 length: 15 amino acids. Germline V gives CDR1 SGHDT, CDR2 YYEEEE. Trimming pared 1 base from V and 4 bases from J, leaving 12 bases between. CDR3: CASSLSAGQNQPQHF. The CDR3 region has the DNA TGTGCCAGCAGCTTGTCCGCAGGGCAAAATCAGCCCCAGCATTTT.

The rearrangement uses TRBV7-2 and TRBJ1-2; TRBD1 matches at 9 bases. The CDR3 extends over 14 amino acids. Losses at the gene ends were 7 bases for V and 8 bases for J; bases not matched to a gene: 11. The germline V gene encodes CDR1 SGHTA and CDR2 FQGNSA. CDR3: CASIPDRGIQGYTF. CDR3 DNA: TGTGCCAGCATCCCAGACAGGGGGATTCAGGGCTACACCTTC. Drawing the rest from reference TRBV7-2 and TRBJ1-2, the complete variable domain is GAGVSQSPSNKVTEKGKDVELRCDPISGHTALYWYRQSLGQGLEFLIYFQGNSAPDKSGLPSDRFSAERTGGSVSTLTIQRTQQEDSAVYLCASIPDRGIQGYTFGSGTRLTVV.

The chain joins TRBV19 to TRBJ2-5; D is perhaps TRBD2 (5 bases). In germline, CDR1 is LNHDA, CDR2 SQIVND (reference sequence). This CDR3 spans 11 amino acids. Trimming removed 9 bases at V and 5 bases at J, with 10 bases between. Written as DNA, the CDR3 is TGTGCCAGCCGATCGGGGGAGACCCAGTACTTC. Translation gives CASRSGETQYF.

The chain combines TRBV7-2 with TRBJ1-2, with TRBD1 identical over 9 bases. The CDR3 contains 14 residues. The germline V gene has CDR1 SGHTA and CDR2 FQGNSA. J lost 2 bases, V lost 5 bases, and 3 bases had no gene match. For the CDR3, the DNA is TGTGCCAGCAGCCTAGGACAGGGGAACTATGGCTACACCTTC. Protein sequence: CASSLGQGNYGYTF.

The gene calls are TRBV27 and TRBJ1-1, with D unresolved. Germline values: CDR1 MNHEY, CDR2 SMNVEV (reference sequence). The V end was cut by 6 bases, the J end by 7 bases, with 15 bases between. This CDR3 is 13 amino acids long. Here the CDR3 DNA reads TGTGCCAGCAGGTACGGGGAGGGAATTGAAGCTTTCTTT. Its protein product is CASRYGEGIEAFF.

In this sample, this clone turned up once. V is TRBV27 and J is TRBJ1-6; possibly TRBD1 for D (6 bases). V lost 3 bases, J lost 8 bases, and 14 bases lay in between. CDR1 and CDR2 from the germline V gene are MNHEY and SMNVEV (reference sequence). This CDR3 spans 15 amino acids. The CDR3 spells CASSFYLGGDSPLHF. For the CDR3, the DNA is TGTGCCAGCAGTTTTTATTTAGGGGGGGATTCACCCCTCCACTTT.

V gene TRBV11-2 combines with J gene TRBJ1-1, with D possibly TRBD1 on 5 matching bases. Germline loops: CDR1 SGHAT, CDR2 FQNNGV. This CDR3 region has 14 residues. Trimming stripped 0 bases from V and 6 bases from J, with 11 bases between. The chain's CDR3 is CASSLDSGFPEAFF. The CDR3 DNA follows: TGTGCCAGCAGCTTAGATTCAGGGTTCCCTGAAGCTTTCTTT. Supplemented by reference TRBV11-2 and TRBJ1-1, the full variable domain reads EAGVAQSPRYKIIEKRQSVAFWCNPISGHATLYWYQQILGQGPKLLIQFQNNGVVDDSQLPKDRFSAERLKGVDSTLKIQPAKLEDSAVYLCASSLDSGFPEAFFGQGTRLTVV.